This T cell receptor (beta chain) is from a study of tumor-infiltrating lymphocytes in localized non-small cell lung cancer. At the level of the study: Several tumor histologies, both smoking statuses, and some post-neoadjuvant chemotherapy samples were included. Tumor tissue and non-adjacent uninvolved lung came from each patient. Study findings and constraints: IM1 and IM2 tumors showed no difference in T-cell fraction. Available tissue quantity limited TCR sequencing to a patient subset.

Some clones are missing from TCRdb's copy, which holds only in-frame ones; the method was immunoSEQ multiplex PCR. The repertoire holds roughly 13,000 clones, with 80% to 90% as singletons. As regards this clone: Antigen specificity is unknown.

This CDR3 is built from 16 residues. The J segment lost 5 bases and the V segment lost 1 base, leaving 4 bases of the junction unmatched. Germline assignment: CDR1 SGHTA and CDR2 FQGNSA. The sequence derives from a human donor with non-small cell lung cancer. Sequencing used lung tumor tissue. This rearrangement joins TRBV7-2 to TRBJ2-5; 13 nucleotides agree with TRBD2. The CDR3 here is CASSLGLAGGGETQYF. The CDR3, as DNA: TGTGCCAGCAGCTTAGGACTAGCGGGAGGTGGGGAGACCCAGTACTTC. The full variable domain, in which reference TRBV7-2 and TRBJ2-5 provide the parts outside the CDR3, is GAGVSQSPSNKVTEKGKDVELRCDPISGHTALYWYRQSLGQGLEFLIYFQGNSAPDKSGLPSDRFSAERTGGSVSTLTIQRTQQEDSAVYLCASSLGLAGGGETQYFGPGTRLLVL.